This record covers a single T cell receptor beta chain. Its antigen is still unknown. The CDR3 has 15 residues. V shed 7 bases and J shed 7 bases, with 17 bases lying between them. Germline V gene lookup returns CDR1 MNHEY and CDR2 SMNVEV (reference sequence). The record originates from a study of coeliac disease. Looking at the study overall: High-resolution HLA typing was lacking; TRBV7-2 bias was queried instead.

The repertoire was sequenced with immunoSEQ multiplex PCR; TCRdb's copy has only in-frame clones and lacks some. The table includes thousands of clones, roughly 60% detected once. Overall study findings and caveats: Most TRB amino acid sequences occurred in only one sample. Known gliadin-specific TRB sequences: about 50% of the 18 coeliac samples, only 1 of 6 controls. In active celiac disease, intraepithelial and lamina propria TRB and TRG repertoires were less clonal than controls.

The source of this sequence is a man between 60 and 75 years old with celiac disease on a gluten-free diet. Source material: lymphocytes from the gut lamina propria. The gene calls are TRBV27 and TRBJ1-6; D is possibly TRBD1 (5 bases). In DNA form, the CDR3 reads TGTGCCAGCACCTTTCCAGGGCTACTAAATTCACCCCTCCACTTT. Protein: CASTFPGLLNSPLHF.